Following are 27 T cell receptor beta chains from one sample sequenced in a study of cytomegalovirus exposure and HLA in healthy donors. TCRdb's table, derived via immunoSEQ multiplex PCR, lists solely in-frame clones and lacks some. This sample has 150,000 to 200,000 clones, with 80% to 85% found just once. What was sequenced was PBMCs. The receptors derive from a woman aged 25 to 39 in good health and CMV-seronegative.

Here the CDR3 DNA reads TGTGCCAGCAGCCCTGATCCGACAGGGTTCTTCCGAAACACCATATATTTT. It yields the protein CASSPDPTGFFRNTIYF. The chain is built from TRBV9 and TRBJ1-3; 7 nucleotides match TRBD1. This CDR3 is 17 amino acids long. The V gene's germline CDR1 is SGDLS and CDR2 YYNGEE. J was trimmed by 5 bases and V by 4 bases; bases with no gene match: 15.

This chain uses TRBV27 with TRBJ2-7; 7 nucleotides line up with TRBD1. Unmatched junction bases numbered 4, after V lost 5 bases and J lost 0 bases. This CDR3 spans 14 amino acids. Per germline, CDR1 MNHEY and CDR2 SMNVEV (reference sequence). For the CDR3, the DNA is TGTGCCAGCAGTATACAGGGGACCTCCTACGAGCAGTACTTC. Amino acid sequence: CASSIQGTSYEQYF.

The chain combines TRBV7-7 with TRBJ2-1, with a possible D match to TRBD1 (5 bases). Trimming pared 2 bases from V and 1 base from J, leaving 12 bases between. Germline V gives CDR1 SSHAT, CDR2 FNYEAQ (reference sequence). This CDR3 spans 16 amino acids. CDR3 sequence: CASSLMGSGSYNEQFF. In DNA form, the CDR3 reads TGTGCCAGCAGCTTAATGGGGTCAGGGTCCTACAATGAGCAGTTCTTC.

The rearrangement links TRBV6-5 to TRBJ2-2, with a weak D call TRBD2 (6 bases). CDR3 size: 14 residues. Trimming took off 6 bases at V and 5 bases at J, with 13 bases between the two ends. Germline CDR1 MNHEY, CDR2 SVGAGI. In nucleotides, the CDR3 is TGTGCCAGCAGGCGGGACCTTGGGACCGGGGAGCTGTTTTTT. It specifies CASRRDLGTGELFF.

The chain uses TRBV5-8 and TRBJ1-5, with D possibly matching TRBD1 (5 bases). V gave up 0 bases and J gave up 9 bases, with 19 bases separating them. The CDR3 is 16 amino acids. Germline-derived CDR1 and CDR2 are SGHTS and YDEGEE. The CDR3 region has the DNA TGTGCCAGCAGCTTGGTAGGCAGGGTGGTTAATAGGCCCCAGCATTTT. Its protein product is CASSLVGRVVNRPQHF.

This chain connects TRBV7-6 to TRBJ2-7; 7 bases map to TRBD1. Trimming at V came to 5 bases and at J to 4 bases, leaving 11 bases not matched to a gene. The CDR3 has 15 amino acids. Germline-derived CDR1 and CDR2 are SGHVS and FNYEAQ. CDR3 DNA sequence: TGTGCCAGCAGCCTAAGGACAGGCTACGAGTACGAGCAGTACTTC. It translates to CASSLRTGYEYEQYF.

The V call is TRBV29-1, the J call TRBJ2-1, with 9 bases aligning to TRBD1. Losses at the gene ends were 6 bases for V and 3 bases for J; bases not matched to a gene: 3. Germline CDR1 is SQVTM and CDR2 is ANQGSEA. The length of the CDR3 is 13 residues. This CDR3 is CSVSTGGYNEQFF. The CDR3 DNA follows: TGCAGCGTCTCGACAGGGGGCTACAATGAGCAGTTCTTC.

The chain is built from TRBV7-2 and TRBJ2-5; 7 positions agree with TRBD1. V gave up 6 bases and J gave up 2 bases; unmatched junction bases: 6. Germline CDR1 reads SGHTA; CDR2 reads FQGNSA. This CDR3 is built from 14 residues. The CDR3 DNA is TGTGCCAGCAGTCGGGACAGATATCAAGAGACCCAGTACTTC. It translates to CASSRDRYQETQYF.

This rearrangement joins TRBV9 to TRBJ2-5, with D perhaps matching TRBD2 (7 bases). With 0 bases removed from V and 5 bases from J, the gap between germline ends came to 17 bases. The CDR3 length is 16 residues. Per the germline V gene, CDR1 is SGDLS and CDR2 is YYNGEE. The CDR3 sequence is CASSVEGTGRAETQYF. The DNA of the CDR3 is TGTGCCAGCAGCGTAGAGGGAACAGGGAGGGCGGAGACCCAGTACTTC.

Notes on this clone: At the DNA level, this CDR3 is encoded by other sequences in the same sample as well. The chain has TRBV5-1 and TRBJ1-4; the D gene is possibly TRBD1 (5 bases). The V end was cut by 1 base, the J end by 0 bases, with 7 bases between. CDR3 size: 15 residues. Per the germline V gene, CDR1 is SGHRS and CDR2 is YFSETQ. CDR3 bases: TGCGCCAGCAGCTTGACAGGAGCAACTAATGAAAAACTGTTTTTT. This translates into CASSLTGATNEKLFF.

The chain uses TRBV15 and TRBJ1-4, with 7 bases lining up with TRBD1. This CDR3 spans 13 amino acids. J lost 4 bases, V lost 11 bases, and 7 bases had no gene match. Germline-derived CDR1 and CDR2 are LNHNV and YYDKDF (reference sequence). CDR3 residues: CAARQGSNEKLFF. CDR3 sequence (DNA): TGTGCCGCTAGACAGGGTAGTAATGAAAAACTGTTTTTT.

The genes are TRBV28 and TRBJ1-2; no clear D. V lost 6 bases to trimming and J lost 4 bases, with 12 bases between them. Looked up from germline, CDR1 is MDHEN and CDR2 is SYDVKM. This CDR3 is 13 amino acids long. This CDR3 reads CASRPGQLYGYTF. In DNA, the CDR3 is TGTGCCAGCAGGCCTGGGCAGCTCTATGGCTACACCTTC.

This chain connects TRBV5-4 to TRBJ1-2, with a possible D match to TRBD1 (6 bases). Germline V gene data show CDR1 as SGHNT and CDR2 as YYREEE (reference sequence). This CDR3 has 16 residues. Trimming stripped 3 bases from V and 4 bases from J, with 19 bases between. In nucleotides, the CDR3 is TGTGCCAGCAGCTCGGGGAGGGGGACGAGTGGCTATGGCTACACCTTC. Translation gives CASSSGRGTSGYGYTF.

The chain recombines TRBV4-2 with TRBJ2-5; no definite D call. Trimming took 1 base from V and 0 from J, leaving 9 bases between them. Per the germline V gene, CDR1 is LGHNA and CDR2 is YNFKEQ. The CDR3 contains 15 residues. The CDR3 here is CASSQAMGYQETQYF. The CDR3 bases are TGTGCCAGCAGCCAAGCGATGGGCTACCAAGAGACCCAGTACTTC.

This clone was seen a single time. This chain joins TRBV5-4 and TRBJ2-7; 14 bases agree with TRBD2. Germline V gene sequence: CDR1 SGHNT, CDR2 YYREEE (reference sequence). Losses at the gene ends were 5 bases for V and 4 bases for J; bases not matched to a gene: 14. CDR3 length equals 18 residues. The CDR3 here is CASSKVTSGRARRYEQYF. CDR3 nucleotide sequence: TGTGCCAGCAGTAAGGTGACTAGCGGGAGGGCCAGAAGATACGAGCAGTACTTC.

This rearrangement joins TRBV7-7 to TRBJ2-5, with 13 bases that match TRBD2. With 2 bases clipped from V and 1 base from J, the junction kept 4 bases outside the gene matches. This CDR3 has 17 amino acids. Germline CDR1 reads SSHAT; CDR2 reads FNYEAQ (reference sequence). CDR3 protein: CASSLRTSGSAQETQYF. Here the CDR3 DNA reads TGTGCCAGCAGCTTAAGGACTAGCGGGAGCGCCCAAGAGACCCAGTACTTC.

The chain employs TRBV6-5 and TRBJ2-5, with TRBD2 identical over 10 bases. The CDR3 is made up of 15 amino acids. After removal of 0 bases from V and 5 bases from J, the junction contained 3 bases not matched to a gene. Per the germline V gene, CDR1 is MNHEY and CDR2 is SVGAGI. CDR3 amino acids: CASSYSSGRGETQYF. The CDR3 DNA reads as TGTGCCAGCAGTTACTCGAGCGGGAGGGGGGAGACCCAGTACTTC.

As DNA, the CDR3 is TGTGCCAGCTCACCAGACGAAAACGACAGGCGGCGATACCCTAACCTCACAGATACGCAGTATTTT. Its protein is CASSPDENDRRRYPNLTDTQYF. The chain couples TRBV18 to TRBJ2-3, with D perhaps TRBD1 (6 bases). The CDR3 totals 22 residues. Germline V CDR1 and CDR2: KGHSH, LQKENI. V was shortened by 2 bases and J by 2 bases, with 32 bases between the two germline ends.

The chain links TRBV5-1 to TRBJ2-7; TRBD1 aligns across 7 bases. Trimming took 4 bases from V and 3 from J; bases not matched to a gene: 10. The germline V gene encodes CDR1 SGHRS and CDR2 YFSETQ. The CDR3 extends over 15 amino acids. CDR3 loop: CASSEHFRQGYEQYF. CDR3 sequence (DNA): TGCGCCAGCAGCGAACACTTCCGACAGGGCTACGAGCAGTACTTC.

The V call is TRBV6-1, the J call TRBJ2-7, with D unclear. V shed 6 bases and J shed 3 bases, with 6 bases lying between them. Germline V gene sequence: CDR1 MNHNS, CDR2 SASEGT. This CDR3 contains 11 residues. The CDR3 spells CASSELYEQYF. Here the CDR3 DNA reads TGTGCCAGCAGCGAACTCTACGAGCAGTACTTC.

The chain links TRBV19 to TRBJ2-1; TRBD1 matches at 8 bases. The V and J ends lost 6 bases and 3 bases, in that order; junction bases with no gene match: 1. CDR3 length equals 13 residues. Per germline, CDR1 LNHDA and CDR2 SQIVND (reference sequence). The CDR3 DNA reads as TGTGCCAGTAGCGGGACAGGCTACAATGAGCAGTTCTTC. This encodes CASSGTGYNEQFF.

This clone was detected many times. DNA of the CDR3: TGTGCCAGCAGCTCAGTGACTAGCGGGATAAGCACAGATACGCAGTATTTT. Its protein is CASSSVTSGISTDTQYF. The rearrangement uses TRBV5-4 and TRBJ2-3, with 11 bases lining up with TRBD2. The germline V gene encodes CDR1 SGHNT and CDR2 YYREEE (reference sequence). V lost 3 bases and J lost 0; bases outside the gene matches: 6. The CDR3 is 17 amino acids.

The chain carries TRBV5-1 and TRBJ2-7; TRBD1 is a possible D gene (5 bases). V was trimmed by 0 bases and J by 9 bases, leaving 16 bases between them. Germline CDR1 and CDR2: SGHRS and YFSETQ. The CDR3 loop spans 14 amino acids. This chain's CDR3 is CASSLATGTPPQYF. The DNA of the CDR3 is TGCGCCAGCAGCTTGGCCACAGGCACCCCCCCGCAGTACTTC.

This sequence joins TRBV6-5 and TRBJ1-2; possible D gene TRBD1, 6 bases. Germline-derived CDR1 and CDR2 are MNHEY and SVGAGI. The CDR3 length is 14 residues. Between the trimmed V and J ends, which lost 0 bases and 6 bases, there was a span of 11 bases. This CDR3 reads CASSYSETGDGYTF. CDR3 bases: TGTGCCAGCAGTTACTCGGAGACAGGAGATGGCTACACCTTC.

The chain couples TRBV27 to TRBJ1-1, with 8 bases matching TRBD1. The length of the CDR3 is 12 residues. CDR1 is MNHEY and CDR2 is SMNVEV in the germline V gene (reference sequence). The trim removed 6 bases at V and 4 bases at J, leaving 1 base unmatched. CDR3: CASSDRGTEAFF. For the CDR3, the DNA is TGTGCCAGCAGCGACAGGGGCACTGAAGCTTTCTTT.

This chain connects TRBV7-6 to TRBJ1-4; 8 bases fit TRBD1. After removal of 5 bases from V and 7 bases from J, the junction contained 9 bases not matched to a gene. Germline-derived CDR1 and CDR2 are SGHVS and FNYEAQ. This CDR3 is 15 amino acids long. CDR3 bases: TGTGCCAGCAGCCCCAACAGGGGGAATAGTGAAAAACTGTTTTTT. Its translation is CASSPNRGNSEKLFF.

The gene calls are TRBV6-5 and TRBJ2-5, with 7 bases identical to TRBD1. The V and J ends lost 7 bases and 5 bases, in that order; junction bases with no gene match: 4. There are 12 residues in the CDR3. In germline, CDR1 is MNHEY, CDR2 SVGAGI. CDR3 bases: TGTGCCAGCACCCCCAGGGGGGAGACCCAGTACTTC. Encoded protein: CASTPRGETQYF.